One sample yielded the 8 T cell receptor beta chains listed below, sequenced in a study of immune evolution from preneoplasia to lung adenocarcinoma. Assay used: immunoSEQ multiplex PCR; TCRdb lists only in-frame clones, some missing. The table includes 6,000 to 9,500 clones, about two thirds detected once. Sequencing used FFPE lung adenocarcinoma in situ tissue. The receptors derive from a donor of 70 years or more with lung adenocarcinoma. Some clones in this sample may be carry-over from other donors' samples.

The rearrangement joins TRBV18 to TRBJ2-3; 11 bases fit TRBD2. The length of the CDR3 is 17 residues. Germline CDR1 is KGHSH and CDR2 is LQKENI. J was trimmed by 1 base and V by 6 bases; bases with no gene match: 9. The chain's CDR3 is CASSPSLAGGGTDTQYF. The CDR3 nucleotides are TGTGCCAGCTCCCCTAGTCTAGCGGGAGGAGGCACAGATACGCAGTATTTT.

The chain employs TRBV11-2 and TRBJ2-7; tentative D call: TRBD1 (5 bases). Germline-derived CDR1 and CDR2 are SGHAT and FQNNGV. The V end lost 1 base, the J end lost 7 bases, and 14 bases lay between the germline ends. CDR3 length: 14 amino acids. The CDR3 region is CASSLGFAGHEQYF. CDR3 in DNA: TGTGCCAGCAGCTTAGGGTTTGCAGGGCATGAGCAGTACTTC.

The chain uses TRBV29-1 and TRBJ2-7; a possible D gene is TRBD1 (7 bases). This CDR3 comprises 12 residues. Trimming took off 7 bases at V and 0 bases at J, with 10 bases between the two ends. CDR1 is SQVTM and CDR2 is ANQGSEA in the germline V gene. In DNA form, the CDR3 reads TGCAGCGGGGGGGACAGCTCCTACGAGCAGTACTTC. This translates into CSGGDSSYEQYF.

This clone appeared once. The chain is built from TRBV6-5 and TRBJ1-1; no clear D. The V gene lost 0 bases and the J gene lost 5 bases, with 7 bases spanning the gap. Germline loops: CDR1 MNHEY, CDR2 SVGAGI. This CDR3 spans 13 amino acids. The CDR3 DNA sequence: TGTGCCAGCAGTTACTCGACGGGAACTGAAGCTTTCTTT. It is translated as CASSYSTGTEAFF.

This chain links TRBV7-2 with TRBJ2-7; unclear D gene. The CDR3 consists of 11 residues. Germline V lookup: CDR1 SGHTA, CDR2 FQGNSA. V was clipped by 5 bases and J by 3 bases, with 5 bases between them. The CDR3 region is CASSKHYEQYF. DNA for the CDR3: TGTGCCAGCAGCAAGCACTACGAGCAGTACTTC. Drawing the rest from reference TRBV7-2 and TRBJ2-7, the complete variable domain is GAGVSQSPSNKVTEKGKDVELRCDPISGHTALYWYRQSLGQGLEFLIYFQGNSAPDKSGLPSDRFSAERTGGSVSTLTIQRTQQEDSAVYLCASSKHYEQYFGPGTRLTVT.

The chain joins TRBV4-1 to TRBJ1-4; the D gene is possibly TRBD1 (6 bases). The V end was cut by 3 bases, the J end by 4 bases, with 15 bases between. CDR3 length equals 16 residues. Per the germline V gene, CDR1 is MGHRA and CDR2 is YSYEKL. The CDR3 DNA follows: TGCGCCAGCAGCCAGTCCACAGGGCGTATTAATGAAAAACTGTTTTTT. The encoded protein is CASSQSTGRINEKLFF.

This clone was counted a single time. The chain joins TRBV29-1 to TRBJ2-7, with D unresolved. The germline V and J ends were trimmed by 0 bases and 6 bases, with 3 bases remaining between them. The length of the CDR3 is 10 residues. CDR1 is SQVTM and CDR2 is ANQGSEA in the germline V gene. CDR3 loop: CSVEETEQYF. CDR3 coding DNA: TGCAGCGTTGAAGAAACCGAGCAGTACTTC.

The rearrangement uses TRBV29-1 and TRBJ2-7; 7 bases map to TRBD2. The J segment lost 0 bases and the V segment lost 6 bases, leaving 8 bases of the junction unmatched. In germline, CDR1 is SQVTM, CDR2 ANQGSEA. This CDR3 comprises 14 residues. CDR3 residues: CSVSVGGSSYEQYF. CDR3 coding DNA: TGCAGCGTGTCAGTGGGCGGGAGCTCCTACGAGCAGTACTTC.